This TCR beta chain is from a study of early T cells in non-severe SARS-CoV-2 infection. Study-wide context: Sequencing targeted bulk RNA from unsorted whole blood, leaving chains unpaired. Notes on the study in general: The VDJdb matching leaned toward anti-spike CD8 responses and overlooked private and CD4 specificities.

V lost 6 bases, J lost 7 bases, and 23 bases lay in between. The germline CDR1 and CDR2 sequences are SGHNT and YYREEE (reference sequence). The CDR3 covers 15 residues. From the 5' RACE reads, TCRdb called clonotypes with MiXCR, one entry per CDR3 protein. The top ten hold around 3.5% of the sample, which has tens of thousands of distinct CDR3 sequences, roughly 12% seen once. This clonotype was seen only a few times. Its antigen remains unknown. The receptor was derived from an adult who was a healthcare worker with PCR-confirmed SARS-CoV-2 infection or an uninfected control (not recorded which). The sequencing input was whole blood. The gene calls are TRBV5-4 and TRBJ2-7; weak D call: TRBD1 (6 bases). CDR3: CASTVDRMNNVEQYF. In DNA form, the CDR3 reads TGTGCCAGCACCGTGGACAGAATGAATAACGTGGAGCAGTACTTC.